This TCR beta chain is from a study of blood T cell repertoires in COVID-19. The data were produced by immunoSEQ multiplex PCR, yet TCRdb's version contains in-frame clones alone and is incomplete. The data hold around 60,000 clones, with about four fifths observed a single time. Per germline, CDR1 MNHNY and CDR2 SVGAGI (reference sequence). Unmatched junction bases numbered 1, after V lost 0 bases and J lost 5 bases. There are 14 residues in the CDR3. Sequencing was done on a sample of peripheral blood. The receptor was isolated from an elderly woman with acute or convalescent COVID-19. This chain connects TRBV6-6 to TRBJ1-5; 7 nucleotides match TRBD1. The CDR3 here is CASSYSGTDQPQHF. The CDR3 region has the DNA TGTGCCAGCAGTTACTCCGGGACAGATCAGCCCCAGCATTTT.